What follows describes a single TCR beta chain. Its antigen is still unknown. The ends lost 4 bases at V and 0 bases at J; junction bases unmatched: 4. The CDR3 spans 14 residues. Germline V gives CDR1 SGHKS, CDR2 YYEKEE (reference sequence). This sample stems from a study of OX40 agonist ivuxolimab in advanced cancers. Study-level information: Those enrolled were less than 85% male, with a mean age of 60 years and ages from roughly 23 to 79. One patient with hepatocellular carcinoma and two with cutaneous melanoma, three in all, had partial responses.

Overall study results and limits: In the expanded peripheral T cells, antigen specificity was never determined. The study observed clonal expansion of CD4+ and CD8+ blood T cells by week 6 at 0.1 to 3.0 mg/kg.

Clones were read by immunoSEQ multiplex PCR, and TCRdb kept only the in-frame ones, dropping some. The repertoire holds under 40,000 clones, with more than 70% as singletons. This chain links TRBV5-5 with TRBJ2-7, with 7 bases aligning to TRBD1. The sample here was CD4+ or CD8+ T cells sorted from blood, taken in a trial of the OX40 agonist ivuxolimab. The clonotype originates from an adult with an advanced solid tumor such as melanoma, head and neck, liver or kidney cancer. The CDR3 spells CASSATGSSYEQYF. DNA for the CDR3: TGTGCCAGCAGCGCGACAGGGAGCTCCTACGAGCAGTACTTC.